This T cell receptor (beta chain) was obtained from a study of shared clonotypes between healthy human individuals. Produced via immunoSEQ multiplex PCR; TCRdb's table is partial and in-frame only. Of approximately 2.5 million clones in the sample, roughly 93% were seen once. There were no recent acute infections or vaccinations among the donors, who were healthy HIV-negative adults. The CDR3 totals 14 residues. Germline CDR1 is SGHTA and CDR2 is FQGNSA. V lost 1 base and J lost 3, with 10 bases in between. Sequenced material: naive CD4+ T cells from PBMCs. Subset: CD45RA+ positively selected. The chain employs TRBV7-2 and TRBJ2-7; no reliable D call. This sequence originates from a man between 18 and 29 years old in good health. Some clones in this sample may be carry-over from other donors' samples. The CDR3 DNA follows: TGTGCCAGCAGCTTAGTTGGTCTTTTCTACGAGCAGTACTTC. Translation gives CASSLVGLFYEQYF.